A single sample gave rise to the 28 T cell receptor beta chains below, sequenced in a study of identical twins. TCRdb reanalysed the 5' RACE reads using MiXCR and keeps one entry per CDR3 protein. The sample has 400,000 or so distinct CDR3 sequences; around 9.7% are singletons. Sequenced: naive T cells sorted from blood. Receptors originate from a woman between 45 and 65 years old in good health.

The V gene is TRBV7-9, the J gene TRBJ2-7, with 7 positions matching TRBD2. J lost 4 bases, V lost 7 bases, and 13 bases had no gene match. This CDR3 comprises 15 residues. Germline CDR1 reads SEHNR; CDR2 reads FQNEAQ (reference sequence). The CDR3 sequence is CASTPRGGSGYEQYF. The CDR3 DNA sequence: TGTGCCAGCACCCCCAGAGGCGGGAGTGGGTACGAGCAGTACTTC. The entire variable domain, with the rest obtained from reference TRBV7-9 and TRBJ2-7, is as follows: DTGVSQNPRHKITKRGQNVTFRCDPISEHNRLYWYRQTLGQGPEFLTYFQNEAQLEKSRLLSDRFSAERPKGSFSTLEIQRTEQGDSAMYLCASTPRGGSGYEQYFGPGTRLTVT.

This clonotype was detected a few times. The genes are TRBV20-1 and TRBJ2-3, with 8 bases fitting TRBD2. The CDR3 covers 15 residues. The V gene end was trimmed by 0 bases and the J gene end by 3 bases; junction bases not matched to a gene: 5. The germline gives CDR1 DFQATT, CDR2 SNEGSKA (reference sequence). CDR3 sequence (DNA): TGCAGTGCTAGAGACCAAGCGGGAGTGACAGATACGCAGTATTTT. Its protein product is CSARDQAGVTDTQYF.

This clonotype has at least ten counts. The chain couples TRBV28 to TRBJ2-1, with D possibly TRBD2 on 5 matching bases. From germline, CDR1 is MDHEN and CDR2 SYDVKM. Trimming left V 7 bases short and J 5 bases short, with 18 bases between. The CDR3 has 15 residues. The CDR3 here is CASTSSSLGHNEQFF. As DNA, the CDR3 is TGTGCCAGCACTTCCTCTAGCTTGGGTCACAATGAGCAGTTCTTC.

This clonotype showed up just a few times. The J gene is TRBJ2-1, the V gene TRBV7-8; 7 nucleotides agree with TRBD2. The CDR3 is made up of 16 amino acids. The V gene end was trimmed by 2 bases and the J gene end by 9 bases; junction bases not matched to a gene: 13. Germline V gene sequence: CDR1 SGHVS, CDR2 FQNEAQ. The CDR3 region is CASSLSQAGRGFEQFF. CDR3 in DNA: TGTGCCAGCAGCTTATCTCAAGCGGGAAGGGGTTTTGAGCAGTTCTTC.

This clonotype was seen at least ten times. This chain connects TRBV28 to TRBJ2-7, with TRBD2 identical over 10 bases. The germline CDR1 and CDR2 sequences are MDHEN and SYDVKM. CDR3 length equals 12 residues. The V segment lost 8 bases and the J segment 11 bases; nucleotides outside the gene matches: 9. The CDR3 nucleotides read TGTGCCAGCGCTAGCGGGAGAGGGGAAAAGTACGTC. Encoded protein: CASASGRGEKYV.

The chain has TRBV7-8 and TRBJ1-5, with 12 positions matching TRBD1. The CDR3 length is 17 residues. V dropped 4 bases and J dropped 4; count of bases not matched to a gene: 8. Germline V gene sequence: CDR1 SGHVS, CDR2 FQNEAQ. The CDR3 nucleotides read TGTGCCAGCAGCTCGGGGGACAGGGGGCCCCTAAATCAGCCCCAGCATTTT. Its translation is CASSSGDRGPLNQPQHF.

The table lists this clonotype with a few counts. The chain links TRBV20-1 to TRBJ2-5; 8 positions match TRBD1. Germline V gives CDR1 DFQATT, CDR2 SNEGSKA (reference sequence). With V trimmed by 4 bases and J by 5 bases, 6 bases remained unmatched. This CDR3 contains 13 residues. This chain's CDR3 is CSAKQGARETQYF. The CDR3 DNA follows: TGCAGTGCTAAGCAGGGGGCGCGGGAGACCCAGTACTTC.

This clonotype was counted ten times or more. The chain combines TRBV11-1 with TRBJ2-1; D is ambiguous. Trimming cost V 7 bases and J 0 bases, with 7 bases left between them. Germline CDR1 is SGHAT and CDR2 is FQDESV (reference sequence). The CDR3 spans 13 residues. The CDR3: CASTRSSYNEQFF. CDR3 in DNA: TGTGCCAGCACTAGAAGCTCCTACAATGAGCAGTTCTTC.

This rearrangement joins TRBV20-1 to TRBJ2-7, with 11 bases aligning to TRBD2. Germline loops: CDR1 DFQATT, CDR2 SNEGSKA (reference sequence). The CDR3 extends over 13 amino acids. Losses at the gene ends were 5 bases for V and 2 bases for J; bases not matched to a gene: 2. CDR3 amino acids: CSALSGRAYEQYF. Written as DNA, the CDR3 is TGCAGTGCTCTTAGCGGGAGGGCCTACGAGCAGTACTTC.

The CDR3 coding sequence is TGTGCCAGCAACCTTCGAGGCCTAGCGGTAGTCCAAGAGACCCAGTACTTC. Amino acids: CASNLRGLAVVQETQYF. J is TRBJ2-5 and V is TRBV28, with 7 bases matching TRBD2. Germline assignment: CDR1 MDHEN and CDR2 SYDVKM. V shed 7 bases and J 1 base; nucleotides not matched to a gene: 15. CDR3 size: 17 residues.

V gene TRBV5-1 combines with J gene TRBJ1-1; D not certain. V dropped 4 bases and J dropped 4 bases, with 14 bases sitting between them. The CDR3 spans 14 residues. Germline V gene sequence: CDR1 SGHRS, CDR2 YFSETQ. CDR3 residues: CASSLQVGVTEAFF. CDR3 bases: TGCGCCAGCAGCCTGCAGGTGGGTGTCACTGAAGCTTTCTTT.

This clonotype has ten or more counts. The chain uses TRBV19 and TRBJ2-2, with 9 bases matching TRBD2. The CDR3 contains 16 residues. Germline CDR1 is LNHDA and CDR2 is SQIVND (reference sequence). V shed 3 bases, J shed 3 bases, and the junction held 5 bases outside the gene matches. The CDR3 here is CASSIVAGVHTGELFF. CDR3 nucleotide sequence: TGTGCCAGTAGTATCGTAGCGGGAGTCCACACCGGGGAGCTGTTTTTT.

This clonotype came up a few times. This sequence joins TRBV14 and TRBJ2-1; no reliable D call. V was trimmed by 4 bases and J by 9 bases, leaving 16 bases between them. The CDR3 sequence is 14 residues long. Germline V gene sequence: CDR1 SGHDN, CDR2 FVKESK. This CDR3 is CASSPSDWTGEQFF. The CDR3 coding sequence is TGTGCCAGCAGCCCCAGCGACTGGACCGGTGAGCAGTTCTTC.

The sample holds many counts of this clonotype. For the CDR3, the DNA is TGTGCCAGCTCACCACCTAGGTCCTACGAGCAGTACGTC. Protein: CASSPPRSYEQYV. The V call is TRBV18, the J call TRBJ2-7, with D unclear. The CDR3 is 13 amino acids. V dropped 0 bases and J dropped 1 base, with 4 bases sitting between them. Looked up from germline, CDR1 is KGHSH and CDR2 is LQKENI.

The V call is TRBV7-9, the J call TRBJ1-1, with D possibly matching TRBD1 (5 bases). V lost 1 base and J lost 6, with 9 bases in between. Germline CDR1 SEHNR, CDR2 FQNEAQ (reference sequence). The CDR3 totals 13 residues. CDR3 nucleotide sequence: TGTGCCAGCAGCTTAGAGGGGAATGCTGAAGCTTTCTTT. Protein product: CASSLEGNAEAFF.

The rearrangement links TRBV10-1 to TRBJ2-7; D is possibly TRBD1 or TRBD2 (5 bases each). The CDR3 totals 13 residues. Germline CDR1 is WNHNN and CDR2 is SYGVQD (reference sequence). The V end was cut by 3 bases, the J end by 6 bases, with 12 bases between. CDR3 coding DNA: TGCGCCAGCAGTGACCCCCTGAGGGGCGAGCAGTACTTC. The encoded protein is CASSDPLRGEQYF.

This clonotype turned up a few times. The genes are TRBV30 and TRBJ1-5; D call uncertain. The CDR3 runs to 12 residues. With 0 bases removed from V and 9 bases from J, the gap between germline ends came to 9 bases. CDR1 and CDR2 (germline): GTSNPN, SVGIG (reference sequence). This chain's CDR3 is CAWSVLVGPQHF. The CDR3, as DNA: TGTGCCTGGAGTGTACTGGTCGGGCCCCAGCATTTT.

The rearrangement uses TRBV7-9 and TRBJ2-1; D is possibly TRBD2 (5 bases). This CDR3 is 14 amino acids long. Looked up from germline, CDR1 is SEHNR and CDR2 is FQNEAQ (reference sequence). V lost 5 bases and J lost 8, with 16 bases in between. The CDR3 region is CASSLDGISHEQFF. The DNA of the CDR3 is TGTGCCAGCAGCCTAGACGGGATCTCCCATGAGCAGTTCTTC. The full variable domain, in which reference TRBV7-9 and TRBJ2-1 provide the parts outside the CDR3, is DTGVSQNPRHKITKRGQNVTFRCDPISEHNRLYWYRQTLGQGPEFLTYFQNEAQLEKSRLLSDRFSAERPKGSFSTLEIQRTEQGDSAMYLCASSLDGISHEQFFGPGTRLTVL.

In this sample, this clonotype turned up many times. The rearrangement joins TRBV20-1 to TRBJ2-1; 12 nucleotides agree with TRBD2. Germline V lookup: CDR1 DFQATT, CDR2 SNEGSKA (reference sequence). Unmatched junction bases numbered 4, after V lost 6 bases and J lost 4 bases. The CDR3 extends over 14 amino acids. The CDR3 spells CSAPGTSGYNEQFF. CDR3 coding DNA: TGCAGTGCCCCCGGGACTAGCGGGTACAATGAGCAGTTCTTC.

This clonotype was seen a few times. This chain joins TRBV20-1 and TRBJ2-3, with D possibly matching TRBD2 (5 bases). The germline V gene has CDR1 DFQATT and CDR2 SNEGSKA (reference sequence). This CDR3 region has 15 residues. V lost 3 bases and J 0 bases, leaving 13 bases between the germline ends. The CDR3 nucleotides read TGCAGTGCTAGTTCAGCGGTTGAGAGCACAGATACGCAGTATTTT. Translation gives CSASSAVESTDTQYF.

V gene TRBV12-3 or TRBV12-4 combines with J gene TRBJ1-2; D uncertain. The V end lost 6 bases, the J end lost 7 bases, and 15 bases lay between the germline ends. This CDR3 spans 13 amino acids. In nucleotides, the CDR3 is TGTGCCAGCAGCCGACTGATGGAGGGTGGCTACACCTTC. It encodes CASSRLMEGGYTF.

The sample holds a few counts of this clonotype. This chain links TRBV6-5 with TRBJ2-7; 8 bases match TRBD1. Unmatched junction bases numbered 4, after V lost 0 bases and J lost 0 bases. Germline V CDR1 and CDR2: MNHEY, SVGAGI. The CDR3 consists of 16 residues. CDR3 loop: CASSYSGQAISYEQYF. In DNA form, the CDR3 reads TGTGCCAGCAGTTACTCGGGACAGGCAATCTCCTACGAGCAGTACTTC.

This clonotype appeared many times. The gene calls are TRBV5-1 and TRBJ2-2, with D possibly being TRBD1 (6 bases). Trimming removed 4 bases at V and 0 bases at J, with 10 bases between. The CDR3 is made up of 15 amino acids. Germline CDR1 reads SGHRS; CDR2 reads YFSETQ. The CDR3 sequence: CASSQGQTNTGELFF. CDR3 nucleotides: TGCGCCAGCAGCCAAGGACAGACGAACACCGGGGAGCTGTTTTTT.

This clonotype showed up just a few times. The chain links TRBV15 to TRBJ2-2; TRBD2 is a possible D gene (6 bases). V lost 3 bases and J 6 bases, leaving 11 bases between the germline ends. This CDR3 has 14 residues. Germline V gives CDR1 LNHNV, CDR2 YYDKDF (reference sequence). CDR3 region: CATSRSGGAGELFF. CDR3 nucleotides: TGTGCCACCAGCAGGTCTGGAGGGGCCGGGGAGCTGTTTTTT.

J is TRBJ2-1 and V is TRBV6-6; D call uncertain. From germline, CDR1 is MNHNY and CDR2 SVGAGI (reference sequence). Trimming removed 6 bases from V and 7 bases from J, with 13 bases in between. CDR3 length: 13 residues. This chain's CDR3 is CASRSLEANEQFF. The CDR3 DNA reads TGTGCCAGCAGGTCCCTAGAGGCGAATGAGCAGTTCTTC.

CDR3 residues: CASSGNTVTYEQYF. CDR3 bases: TGTGCCAGCAGTGGTAATACAGTTACCTACGAGCAGTACTTC. The chain combines TRBV2 with TRBJ2-7; D is undetermined. Germline lookup yields CDR1 SNHLY and CDR2 FYNNEI. Trimming pared 4 bases from V and 2 bases from J, leaving 12 bases between. The CDR3 has 14 residues. The entire variable domain, with the rest obtained from reference TRBV2 and TRBJ2-7, is as follows: EPEVTQTPSHQVTQMGQEVILRCVPISNHLYFYWYRQILGQKVEFLVSFYNNEISEKSEIFDDQFSVERPDGSNFTLKIRSTKLEDSAMYFCASSGNTVTYEQYFGPGTRLTVT.

This clonotype was picked up a small number of times. This rearrangement joins TRBV5-1 to TRBJ1-2; TRBD1 is a possible D gene (5 bases). Germline CDR1 and CDR2: SGHRS and YFSETQ. V was pared by 4 bases and J by 8 bases, with 9 bases between. There are 11 residues in the CDR3. CDR3 in amino acids: CASSPGAGYTF. The CDR3, as DNA: TGCGCCAGCAGCCCCGGGGCGGGCTACACCTTC.

This clonotype was seen more than once but under ten times. The chain carries TRBV20-1 and TRBJ2-1; the D is unclear. CDR1 and CDR2 (germline): DFQATT, SNEGSKA (reference sequence). The CDR3 is 16 residues long. V shed 0 bases and J shed 3 bases, with 15 bases lying between them. CDR3 nucleotide sequence: TGCAGTGCTAGAGATCCGGTTTCATCGGTCTACAATGAGCAGTTCTTC. It yields the protein CSARDPVSSVYNEQFF.